Each of the 24 T cell receptor beta chains below was sequenced from the same sample in a study of blood T cells in healthy people across ages. Using a J-beta primer mix together with a sample-barcoded 5' primer, a second PCR was run for about 6 to 11 cycles. TCRdb itself ran the 5' RACE reads through MiXCR, one entry per CDR3 protein. Of approximately 780,000 distinct CDR3 sequences in the sample, 20% to 30% are singletons; the top ten hold under 3%. These data were likewise used in another study, on T cells of mothers and their children.

Sample: blood. The receptors here all came from a boy younger than 18 in good health.

This clonotype was counted a few times. The chain has TRBV5-1 and TRBJ2-7; TRBD1 is a possible D gene (5 bases). Germline CDR1 is SGHRS and CDR2 is YFSETQ. The V end lost 4 bases, the J end lost 5 bases, and 10 bases lay between the germline ends. The CDR3 consists of 12 residues. CDR3 bases: TGCGCCAGCAGCGGGGCGGTCCACGAGCAGTACTTC. Translated, it gives CASSGAVHEQYF.

This clonotype was found a few times. The CDR3 DNA sequence: TGTGCCAGCAGCCGGGACCGGGCGTGGGAGACCCAGTACTTC. Translating it yields CASSRDRAWETQYF. This chain joins TRBV7-7 and TRBJ2-5, with D perhaps being TRBD1 or TRBD2 (5 bases each). Germline V gene lookup returns CDR1 SSHAT and CDR2 FNYEAQ (reference sequence). Between the trimmed V and J ends, which lost 5 bases and 5 bases, there was a span of 15 bases. The CDR3 sequence is 14 residues long. Combining the CDR3 with reference TRBV7-7 and TRBJ2-5 gives the whole variable domain GAGVSQSPRYKVTKRGQDVTLRCDPISSHATLYWYQQALGQGPEFLTYFNYEAQPDKSGLPSDRFSAERPEGSISTLTIQRTEQRDSAMYRCASSRDRAWETQYFGPGTRLLVL.

Remarks on this clonotype: The junction departs from germline at one end; a sequencing error may be responsible. The chain uses TRBV7-9 and TRBJ2-1; D remains ambiguous. Per the germline V gene, CDR1 is SEHNR and CDR2 is FQNEAQ (reference sequence). This CDR3 region has 14 residues. The CDR3 region is CASSQAPSDNEQFF. CDR3 bases: TGTGCCAGCAGTCAAGCCCCCTCCGACAATGAGCAGTTCTTC.

The CDR3 spells CATRGWGNQPQHF. The DNA of the CDR3 is TGTGCCACTAGGGGTTGGGGCAATCAGCCCCAGCATTTT. The chain couples TRBV2 to TRBJ1-5, with D possibly being TRBD1 (5 bases). CDR3 length: 13 residues. Germline V gene data show CDR1 as SNHLY and CDR2 as FYNNEI. V shed 10 bases and J shed 2 bases, with 12 bases lying between them.

There are a few counts of this clonotype. The CDR3 loop is CSARSRDRRSYGYTF. CDR3 sequence (DNA): TGCAGTGCTAGGTCCCGGGACAGGCGGAGCTATGGCTACACCTTC. This rearrangement joins TRBV20-1 to TRBJ1-2; 8 nucleotides line up with TRBD1. J gave up 4 bases and V 3 bases, and 10 bases lay outside the gene matches. Germline V gene lookup returns CDR1 DFQATT and CDR2 SNEGSKA (reference sequence). The CDR3 contains 15 residues.

The rearrangement links TRBV4-1 to TRBJ1-5; TRBD1 might be the D (5 bases). Trimming removed 1 base at V and 4 bases at J, with 11 bases between. The CDR3 sequence is 15 residues long. Looked up from germline, CDR1 is MGHRA and CDR2 is YSYEKL. CDR3 coding DNA: TGCGCCAGCAGCCAAGGTTCCGGGGGGAATCAGCCCCAGCATTTT. Its protein product is CASSQGSGGNQPQHF.

This chain connects TRBV5-1 to TRBJ2-3; 9 bases match TRBD2. Per the germline V gene, CDR1 is SGHRS and CDR2 is YFSETQ. The CDR3 loop spans 16 amino acids. J was trimmed by 6 bases and V by 3 bases; bases with no gene match: 11. Here the CDR3 reads CASSSDLRGGRDTQYF. CDR3 sequence (DNA): TGCGCCAGCAGCTCTGATCTGCGGGGGGGCCGGGATACGCAGTATTTT.

This clonotype was seen only a few times. The chain carries TRBV15 and TRBJ2-3, with D perhaps TRBD1 or TRBD2 (5 bases each). With 1 base removed from V and 2 bases from J, the gap between germline ends came to 16 bases. CDR3 length equals 17 residues. Germline CDR1 LNHNV, CDR2 YYDKDF (reference sequence). The CDR3 DNA follows: TGTGCCACCAGCAGAGGATCCAAGGGACCCATCACAGATACGCAGTATTTT. Its translation is CATSRGSKGPITDTQYF.

The J gene is TRBJ1-2, the V gene TRBV7-3, with TRBD1 matching 10 bases. In germline, CDR1 is SGHTA, CDR2 FQGTGA. CDR3 length equals 15 residues. Trimming removed 5 bases from V and 4 bases from J; junction bases left unmatched: 7. This chain's CDR3 is CASSERTGGVYGYTF. The DNA of the CDR3 is TGTGCCAGCAGCGAACGGACAGGGGGAGTCTATGGCTACACCTTC.

The chain joins TRBV2 to TRBJ2-7; 11 bases are shared with TRBD1. The CDR3 extends over 17 amino acids. J was trimmed by 1 base and V by 6 bases; bases with no gene match: 11. From germline, CDR1 is SNHLY and CDR2 FYNNEI. CDR3 coding DNA: TGTGCCAGCAGCGCCGGGACAGGGGGTATCTTGTCCTACGAGCAGTACTTC. Amino acids: CASSAGTGGILSYEQYF.

Written as DNA, the CDR3 is TGCAGCGTTGAGGATAGCGGGAGCAATGAGCAGTTCTTC. Residues: CSVEDSGSNEQFF. This chain joins TRBV29-1 and TRBJ2-1; 9 nucleotides align to TRBD2. The V gene end was trimmed by 3 bases and the J gene end by 6 bases; junction bases not matched to a gene: 3. This CDR3 comprises 13 residues. Germline CDR1 is SQVTM and CDR2 is ANQGSEA.

V is TRBV18 and J is TRBJ2-1; TRBD2 matches at 9 bases. CDR1 is KGHSH, CDR2 LQKENI, per germline. Unmatched junction bases numbered 2, after V lost 0 bases and J lost 2 bases. This CDR3 region has 16 residues. CDR3 sequence: CASSPPKRGAYNEQFF. The CDR3 DNA reads as TGTGCCAGCTCACCACCTAAGCGGGGGGCCTACAATGAGCAGTTCTTC.

This clonotype has just a few counts. V usage is TRBV4-1 and J usage is TRBJ2-7, with a tentative D call TRBD1 (6 bases). Germline assignment: CDR1 MGHRA and CDR2 YSYEKL. This CDR3 is built from 16 residues. The V and J ends lost 4 bases and 2 bases respectively, with 18 bases between them. In nucleotides, the CDR3 is TGCGCCAGCAGCCTCAGCCAAGGGCAGGGGACCTACGAGCAGTACTTC. Protein product: CASSLSQGQGTYEQYF.

The chain is built from TRBV20-1 and TRBJ1-4; no clear D. The V gene's germline CDR1 is DFQATT and CDR2 SNEGSKA (reference sequence). The ends were cut back, 2 bases at V and 4 bases at J, with 11 bases in the middle. The CDR3 extends over 14 amino acids. The CDR3 sequence is CSARSLGFNEKLFF. CDR3 nucleotide sequence: TGCAGTGCTAGAAGTCTGGGATTTAATGAAAAACTGTTTTTT.

This clonotype showed up just a few times. The rearrangement uses TRBV9 and TRBJ2-3; no clear D gene. V lost 0 bases and J 2 bases, leaving 7 bases between the germline ends. The CDR3 extends over 14 amino acids. In germline, CDR1 is SGDLS, CDR2 YYNGEE. In nucleotides, the CDR3 is TGTGCCAGCAGCGTAGCCGAACCCACAGATACGCAGTATTTT. Its translation: CASSVAEPTDTQYF. The full variable domain, its missing parts supplied by reference TRBV9 and TRBJ2-3, is DSGVTQTPKHLITATGQRVTLRCSPRSGDLSVYWYQQSLDQGLQFLIQYYNGEERAKGNILERFSAQQFPDLHSELNLSSLELGDSALYFCASSVAEPTDTQYFGPGTRLTVL.

The chain joins TRBV5-1 to TRBJ2-5; D might be TRBD2 (6 bases). CDR1 and CDR2 from the germline V gene are SGHRS and YFSETQ. V lost 4 bases and J 7 bases, leaving 14 bases between the germline ends. This CDR3 is 13 amino acids long. Here the CDR3 DNA reads TGCGCCAGCAGCCCCCCTCTCGGGGGGACCCAGTACTTC. It translates to CASSPPLGGTQYF.

The chain employs TRBV7-9 and TRBJ2-4; D might be TRBD1 (6 bases). V gave up 0 bases and J gave up 8 bases, with 20 bases separating them. Germline values: CDR1 SEHNR, CDR2 FQNEAQ (reference sequence). The length of the CDR3 is 17 residues. The CDR3 here is CASSLAGQGIRTDIQYF. DNA for the CDR3: TGTGCCAGCAGCTTAGCGGGCCAGGGGATCCGAACGGACATTCAGTACTTC. Supplemented by reference TRBV7-9 and TRBJ2-4, the full variable domain reads DTGVSQNPRHKITKRGQNVTFRCDPISEHNRLYWYRQTLGQGPEFLTYFQNEAQLEKSRLLSDRFSAERPKGSFSTLEIQRTEQGDSAMYLCASSLAGQGIRTDIQYFGAGTRLSVL.

Only a few counts were recorded for this clonotype. The rearrangement uses TRBV12-3 or TRBV12-4 and TRBJ1-1; 10 nucleotides agree with TRBD1. The CDR3 length is 15 residues. Trimming cost V 5 bases and J 4 bases; bases outside gene matches: 7. The CDR3 loop is CASSHPRTGGTEAFF. Written as DNA, the CDR3 is TGTGCCAGCAGTCACCCCCGGACAGGGGGCACTGAAGCTTTCTTT.

The CDR3 is CASSPSREAEKLFF. As DNA, the CDR3 is TGTGCCAGCAGCCCAAGCAGGGAAGCTGAAAAACTGTTTTTT. The gene calls are TRBV3-1 and TRBJ1-4; maybe TRBD1 (5 bases). Trimming shortened V by 4 bases and J by 7 bases, and 13 bases separated the two germline ends. This CDR3 comprises 14 residues. Germline-derived CDR1 and CDR2 are LGHDT and YNNKEL (reference sequence).

The table lists this clonotype with a few counts. This sequence joins TRBV10-3 and TRBJ2-7, with 8 bases identical to TRBD1. The closer fit of TRBJ2-1 to the DNA end suggests the J call may be wrong. CDR3 length equals 14 residues. CDR1 is ENHRY and CDR2 is SYGVKD in the germline V gene. Here the CDR3 reads CAISTGVYGDEQFF. The CDR3 DNA reads as TGTGCCATCTCGACAGGGGTTTATGGGGATGAGCAGTTCTTC.

This clonotype has only a few counts. The chain recombines TRBV6-1 with TRBJ2-7; TRBD1 matches 10 bases. The trim removed 6 bases at V and 5 bases at J, leaving 7 bases unmatched. This CDR3 is 14 amino acids long. Per germline, CDR1 MNHNS and CDR2 SASEGT. CDR3 coding DNA: TGTGCCAGCAGGGTGACAGGGGGCCTGAACGAGCAGTACTTC. This encodes CASRVTGGLNEQYF.

This clonotype showed up just a few times. V gene TRBV12-3 or TRBV12-4 combines with J gene TRBJ2-1; TRBD1 agrees at 7 bases. With 3 bases clipped from V and 0 bases from J, the junction kept 8 bases outside the gene matches. The CDR3 has 17 residues. The CDR3 loop reads CASSFKGTADSYNEQFF. CDR3 bases: TGTGCCAGCAGTTTTAAAGGGACAGCCGACTCCTACAATGAGCAGTTCTTC.

The table lists this clonotype with a few counts. DNA of the CDR3: TGCGCCAGCAGCTTGGGGAGGGGGAGACTCTACGAGCAGTACTTC. It specifies CASSLGRGRLYEQYF. The gene calls are TRBV5-1 and TRBJ2-7; D assignment may be TRBD1 or TRBD2 (6 bases each). V lost 0 bases and J 3 bases, leaving 13 bases between the germline ends. CDR3 length equals 15 residues. Germline V gene lookup returns CDR1 SGHRS and CDR2 YFSETQ.

The rearrangement joins TRBV5-1 to TRBJ2-5; TRBD2 matches at 8 bases. The V segment lost 0 bases and the J segment 2 bases; nucleotides outside the gene matches: 6. The CDR3 totals 16 residues. Germline V gene lookup returns CDR1 SGHRS and CDR2 YFSETQ. The CDR3 nucleotides are TGCGCCAGCAGCTTGGAAACTAGCGGTATACAAGAGACCCAGTACTTC. Amino acid sequence: CASSLETSGIQETQYF. The full variable domain, completed using reference TRBV5-1 and TRBJ2-5, is KAGVTQTPRYLIKTRGQQVTLSCSPISGHRSVSWYQQTPGQGLQFLFEYFSETQRNKGNFPGRFSGRQFSNSRSEMNVSTLELGDSALYLCASSLETSGIQETQYFGPGTRLLVL.